This T cell receptor beta chain was recorded in a study of cytotoxic CD8 clonotypes in ibrutinib-treated CLL. On the study more broadly: By median about 69 months, around twelve had progressed and approximately 14 stayed remitted; responses had been 2 complete and about 25 partial.

V lost 1 base and J 6 bases, leaving 20 bases between the germline ends. This CDR3 region has 16 residues. Germline V gene sequence: CDR1 SGHRS, CDR2 YFSETQ. This clone was counted between two and nine times. Using immunoSEQ multiplex PCR, the repertoire was profiled, and TCRdb retains in-frame clones only, with some absent. This sample has roughly 300,000 clones, with around 77% found just once. Source: PBMCs, taken at disease progression, from a patient treated with ibrutinib. The V call is TRBV5-1, the J call TRBJ2-7; D could derive from TRBD1 or TRBD2 (6 bases each). The TCR sequence derives from a human donor with chronic lymphocytic leukemia. The CDR3 loop is CASSLRPSGAGGEQYF. CDR3 sequence (DNA): TGCGCCAGCAGCTTGCGACCTTCAGGGGCCGGGGGCGAGCAGTACTTC.